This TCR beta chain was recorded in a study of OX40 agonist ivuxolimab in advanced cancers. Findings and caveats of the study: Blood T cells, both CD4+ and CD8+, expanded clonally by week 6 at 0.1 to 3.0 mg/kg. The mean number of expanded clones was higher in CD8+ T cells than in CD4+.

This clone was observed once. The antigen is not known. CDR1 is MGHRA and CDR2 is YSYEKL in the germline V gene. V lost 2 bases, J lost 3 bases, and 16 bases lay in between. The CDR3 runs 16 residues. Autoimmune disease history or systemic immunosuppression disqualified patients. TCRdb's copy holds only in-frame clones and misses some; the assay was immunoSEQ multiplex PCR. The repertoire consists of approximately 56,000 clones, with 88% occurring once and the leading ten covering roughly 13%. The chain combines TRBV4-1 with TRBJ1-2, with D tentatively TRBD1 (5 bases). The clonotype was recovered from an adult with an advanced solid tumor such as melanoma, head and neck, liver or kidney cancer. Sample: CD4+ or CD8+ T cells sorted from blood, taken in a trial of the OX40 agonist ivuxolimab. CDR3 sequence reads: CASSQSRDPGYYGYTF. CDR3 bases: TGCGCCAGCAGCCAATCCCGGGACCCAGGATACTATGGCTACACCTTC.